One sample yielded the 4 T cell receptor beta chains listed below, sequenced in a study of glioma-infiltrating T cells after dendritic cell vaccination. Measured with immunoSEQ multiplex PCR; TCRdb has only the in-frame clones, and not every one. The sample lists 85,000 to 95,000 clones; 70% to 90% were seen once. The sequenced sample was blood, obtained before dendritic cell vaccination. The receptors derive from a human donor with glioblastoma.

The V gene is TRBV7-6, the J gene TRBJ2-1; TRBD2 agrees at 9 bases. V was clipped by 2 bases and J by 5 bases; unmatched bases: 7. The CDR3 runs 16 residues. CDR1 and CDR2 from the germline V gene are SGHVS and FNYEAQ. The CDR3 region has the DNA TGTGCCAGCAGCTTATTCCCTAGCGGGGCCGACAATGAGCAGTTCTTC. Amino acids: CASSLFPSGADNEQFF.

This clone showed up just once. The chain has TRBV6-5 and TRBJ2-1; TRBD2 matches 7 bases. The CDR3 is 15 amino acids. The germline V gene has CDR1 MNHEY and CDR2 SVGAGI. V lost 8 bases and J lost 1; bases outside the gene matches: 8. CDR3 region: CASSQGEGSYNEQFF. As DNA, the CDR3 is TGTGCCAGCTCTCAAGGGGAGGGGTCCTACAATGAGCAGTTCTTC.

CDR3 amino acids: CASSPEAGSNQPQHF. CDR3 DNA: TGCGCCAGCAGCCCAGAAGCAGGGAGCAATCAGCCCCAGCATTTT. The V call is TRBV5-1, the J call TRBJ1-5, with TRBD1 as a possible D gene (5 bases). Between the trimmed V and J ends, which lost 4 bases and 1 base, there was a span of 12 bases. Germline values: CDR1 SGHRS, CDR2 YFSETQ. The CDR3 spans 15 residues.

The genes are TRBV7-6 and TRBJ2-7; 8 bases fit TRBD1. The CDR3 has 14 amino acids. Per germline, CDR1 SGHVS and CDR2 FNYEAQ. The V gene end was trimmed by 5 bases and the J gene end by 5 bases; junction bases not matched to a gene: 8. CDR3 nucleotides: TGTGCCAGCAGCGCTCAGGGGGCGGGCGACGAGCAGTACTTC. Translation gives CASSAQGAGDEQYF.